Each of the 21 T cell receptor beta chains below was sequenced from the same sample in a study of T cell clones after liver transplantation (dated by TCRdb to about 2019). Libraries came from the immunoSEQ multiplex PCR assay. The clones in this table, taken by TCRdb from immuneACCESS, are in-frame only. Not every clone is retained; where verified, under half of the shortfall comes from an unresolved V gene, and the cause of the rest is unknown. This sample lists roughly 40,000 clones; approximately 86% were detected once. Almost 2.5% of the sample is in the top ten clones. Sequenced material: CD4+ T cells from blood, taken 24 months after liver transplant. These receptors originate from a human patient who received a liver transplant. Some T cells present after a transplant may be cells of the graft donor.

The rearrangement joins TRBV11-1 to TRBJ2-2; D possibly corresponds to TRBD1 (6 bases). Trimming cost V 3 bases and J 5 bases, with 10 bases left between them. Germline CDR1 is SGHAT and CDR2 is FQDESV (reference sequence). The CDR3 length is 14 residues. The DNA for the CDR3 is TGTGCCAGCAGCTTCAGGGGCTGGACCGGGGAGCTGTTTTTT. Its translation: CASSFRGWTGELFF. The variable domain in full, completed from reference TRBV11-1 and TRBJ2-2, reads EAEVAQSPRYKITEKSQAVAFWCDPISGHATLYWYRQILGQGPELLVQFQDESVVDDSQLPKDRFSAERLKGVDSTLKIQPAELGDSAMYLCASSFRGWTGELFFGEGSRLTVL.

The J gene is TRBJ2-3, the V gene TRBV2; TRBD2 matches 12 bases. CDR1 and CDR2 from the germline V gene are SNHLY and FYNNEI. The ends lost 6 bases at V and 1 base at J; junction bases unmatched: 5. The CDR3 is made up of 16 amino acids. CDR3 coding DNA: TGTGCCAGCAGCGGAGGGACTAGCGGGCGCACAGATACGCAGTATTTT. Translating it yields CASSGGTSGRTDTQYF.

This clone was seen once. The rearrangement links TRBV11-2 to TRBJ2-2; the D is unclear. V shed 1 base and J shed 1 base, with 7 bases lying between them. Germline lookup yields CDR1 SGHAT and CDR2 FQNNGV. The CDR3 runs 15 residues. The DNA of the CDR3 is TGTGCCAGCAGCTTAGCCCTAGTGAACACCGGGGAGCTGTTTTTT. Residues: CASSLALVNTGELFF.

V usage is TRBV5-6 and J usage is TRBJ2-3; 11 bases agree with TRBD1. Per the germline V gene, CDR1 is SGHDT and CDR2 is YYEEEE. With V trimmed by 3 bases and J by 4 bases, 4 bases remained unmatched. This CDR3 has 15 amino acids. CDR3 DNA: TGTGCCAGCAGCTCGGGACAGGGGGGCGCAGATACGCAGTATTTT. Amino acid sequence: CASSSGQGGADTQYF.

The gene calls are TRBV7-6 and TRBJ2-1; 12 positions agree with TRBD1. This CDR3 has 15 amino acids. Germline values: CDR1 SGHVS, CDR2 FNYEAQ. V was clipped by 4 bases and J by 9 bases; unmatched bases: 7. The CDR3 nucleotides are TGTGCCAGCAGCTGGGGACAGGGGGCGAGAGCTGAGCAGTTCTTC. The encoded protein is CASSWGQGARAEQFF. Combining the CDR3 with reference TRBV7-6 and TRBJ2-1 gives the whole variable domain GAGVSQSPRYKVTKRGQDVALRCDPISGHVSLYWYRQALGQGPEFLTYFNYEAQQDKSGLPNDRFSAERPEGSISTLTIQRTEQRDSAMYRCASSWGQGARAEQFFGPGTRLTVL.

The chain links TRBV5-4 to TRBJ1-5, with D hard to call. Germline CDR1 SGHNT, CDR2 YYREEE (reference sequence). The CDR3 runs 15 residues. V was cut by 0 bases and J by 4 bases, with 11 bases left in between. The chain's CDR3 is CASSLAGGENQPQHF. The CDR3 bases are TGTGCCAGCAGCTTGGCCGGAGGAGAGAATCAGCCCCAGCATTTT.

V usage is TRBV15 and J usage is TRBJ1-1; 9 bases match TRBD1. The CDR3 extends over 16 amino acids. The V and J ends lost 3 bases and 1 base, in that order; junction bases with no gene match: 6. Germline CDR1 is LNHNV and CDR2 is YYDKDF (reference sequence). This CDR3 is CATSRLRGQGNTEAFF. DNA of the CDR3: TGTGCCACCAGCAGGCTACGGGGACAGGGGAACACTGAAGCTTTCTTT.

The chain carries TRBV18 and TRBJ1-1; D is undetermined. The CDR3 contains 11 residues. V was pared by 3 bases and J by 1 base, with 0 bases between. Germline loops: CDR1 KGHSH, CDR2 LQKENI. CDR3 sequence reads: CASSPNTEAFF. For the CDR3, the DNA is TGTGCCAGCTCACCGAACACTGAAGCTTTCTTT.

The V and J genes are TRBV28 and TRBJ2-6; D gene uncertain. The CDR3 sequence is 16 residues long. Trimming took off 6 bases at V and 0 bases at J, with 12 bases between the two ends. Germline CDR1 and CDR2: MDHEN and SYDVKM. The chain's CDR3 is CASRLRQVSGANVLTF. For the CDR3, the DNA is TGTGCCAGCAGATTGAGACAAGTCTCTGGGGCCAACGTCCTGACTTTC. The whole variable domain, filled in from reference TRBV28 and TRBJ2-6, reads DVKVTQSSRYLVKRTGEKVFLECVQDMDHENMFWYRQDPGLGLRLIYFSYDVKMKEKGDIPEGYSVSREKKERFSLILESASTNQTSMYLCASRLRQVSGANVLTFGAGSRLTVL.

The chain is built from TRBV5-1 and TRBJ2-1, with unresolved D. The germline CDR1 and CDR2 sequences are SGHRS and YFSETQ. The CDR3 loop spans 16 amino acids. V was trimmed by 0 bases and J by 7 bases, leaving 17 bases between them. CDR3 in DNA: TGCGCCAGCAGCTTGGATATAGGGCGGAATTTGAATGAGCAGTTCTTC. Amino acid sequence: CASSLDIGRNLNEQFF.

The chain employs TRBV10-3 and TRBJ1-6; D uncertain. CDR1 and CDR2 from the germline V gene are ENHRY and SYGVKD. The V and J ends lost 4 bases and 9 bases respectively, with 16 bases between them. This CDR3 has 15 amino acids. CDR3 in amino acids: CAISVTSSKGSPLHF. In DNA, the CDR3 is TGTGCCATCAGTGTAACATCCTCTAAAGGTTCACCCCTCCACTTT.

This chain connects TRBV7-9 to TRBJ1-1; possible D gene TRBD1, 5 bases. This CDR3 comprises 14 residues. Germline lookup yields CDR1 SEHNR and CDR2 FQNEAQ (reference sequence). Trimming shortened V by 5 bases and J by 4 bases, and 14 bases separated the two germline ends. The CDR3 region has the DNA TGTGCCAGCAGCACATCGGGGGGGTCCACTGAAGCTTTCTTT. Amino acid sequence: CASSTSGGSTEAFF. Together with reference TRBV7-9 and TRBJ1-1, the CDR3 gives the full variable domain: DTGVSQNPRHKITKRGQNVTFRCDPISEHNRLYWYRQTLGQGPEFLTYFQNEAQLEKSRLLSDRFSAERPKGSFSTLEIQRTEQGDSAMYLCASSTSGGSTEAFFGQGTRLTVV.

The CDR3 nucleotides are TGTGCCTGGAGTGTACGGGGGGCGGCTACCTACGAGCAGTACTTC. It codes for CAWSVRGAATYEQYF. The rearrangement uses TRBV30 and TRBJ2-7, with a tentative D call TRBD2 (7 bases). V was shortened by 0 bases and J by 2 bases, with 14 bases between the two germline ends. The CDR3 covers 15 residues. Germline V gene data show CDR1 as GTSNPN and CDR2 as SVGIG (reference sequence).

The chain employs TRBV5-4 and TRBJ1-5, with D maybe TRBD1 (6 bases). Trimming removed 0 bases from V and 5 bases from J, with 9 bases in between. Germline V lookup: CDR1 SGHNT, CDR2 YYREEE (reference sequence). There are 14 residues in the CDR3. The CDR3 nucleotides are TGTGCCAGCAGCTTGGGTGGGGGCGATCAGCCCCAGCATTTT. Translation gives CASSLGGGDQPQHF.

This clone was seen a single time. V and J are TRBV15 and TRBJ1-3; D gene unclear. The V end was cut by 5 bases, the J end by 8 bases, with 7 bases between. Germline CDR1 LNHNV, CDR2 YYDKDF (reference sequence). CDR3 length equals 11 residues. The chain's CDR3 is CATSLRDTIYF. The CDR3 DNA reads TGTGCCACCAGCCTAAGAGACACCATATATTTT.

The chain couples TRBV7-2 to TRBJ1-1; D gene uncertain. This CDR3 region has 13 residues. In germline, CDR1 is SGHTA, CDR2 FQGNSA. V lost 5 bases and J lost 6, with 13 bases in between. In DNA, the CDR3 is TGTGCCAGCAGCCCAAATCAGCTCCCTGAAGCTTTCTTT. Its translation: CASSPNQLPEAFF.

This chain links TRBV5-6 with TRBJ2-7; D gene uncertain. The CDR3 covers 13 residues. Germline V CDR1 and CDR2: SGHDT, YYEEEE. V lost 0 bases, J lost 5 bases, and 9 bases lay in between. The CDR3: CASSLVWVHEQYF. The CDR3 bases are TGTGCCAGCAGCTTGGTTTGGGTCCACGAGCAGTACTTC.

The chain recombines TRBV29-1 with TRBJ1-1; D may be TRBD1 (5 bases). CDR1 is SQVTM, CDR2 ANQGSEA, per germline. Trimming left V 5 bases short and J 3 bases short, with 13 bases between. CDR3 size: 13 residues. CDR3 DNA sequence: TGCAGCGTTTTATCCCAGGGTTACACTGAAGCTTTCTTT. Protein sequence: CSVLSQGYTEAFF.

The chain recombines TRBV5-1 with TRBJ2-5; 10 nucleotides align to TRBD2. Trimming removed 0 bases from V and 2 bases from J; junction bases left unmatched: 4. This CDR3 contains 16 residues. Germline CDR1 reads SGHRS; CDR2 reads YFSETQ. The CDR3 DNA is TGCGCCAGCAGCTTGGCCTTTAGCGGGGGGCAAGAGACCCAGTACTTC. Protein product: CASSLAFSGGQETQYF.

The chain carries TRBV5-4 and TRBJ2-3; the match to TRBD1 covers 9 bases. Germline CDR1 SGHNT, CDR2 YYREEE (reference sequence). Unmatched junction bases numbered 6, after V lost 4 bases and J lost 0 bases. The CDR3 extends over 16 amino acids. CDR3: CASSLGTGFSTDTQYF. CDR3 DNA sequence: TGTGCCAGCAGCCTGGGGACAGGGTTTAGCACAGATACGCAGTATTTT.

The chain employs TRBV19 and TRBJ2-3; D is tentatively TRBD1 or TRBD2 (5 bases each). Germline CDR1 and CDR2: LNHDA and SQIVND (reference sequence). The CDR3 runs to 14 residues. Trimming cost V 3 bases and J 3 bases, with 10 bases left between them. This chain's CDR3 is CASSMGVATDTQYF. The DNA of the CDR3 is TGTGCCAGTAGTATGGGGGTAGCGACAGATACGCAGTATTTT.